This paragraph covers one T cell receptor beta chain sequence. Its antigen target is currently unknown. Qualities for individual bases were not recorded, and no much larger clone is one base off. The data belong to a study of naive and memory T cell subsets (dated by TCRdb to between 2016 and 2019). About the full investigation: Sorted naive and memory T cell subsets from peripheral blood were analyzed in the study using a UMI-based, open-source pipeline for TCR alpha and beta sequencing. RNA was DNase-treated and reverse transcribed with TCR constant-region primers, mostly using SuperScript III. IgG serology results and the functional CMV T cell responses were in complete agreement.

The CDR3 holds 19 amino acids from the cysteine to the phenylalanine. Only CDR3 DNA is held: 57 bases, read in frame from base 1. Looking up the germline V gene yields CDR1 SGHDN and CDR2 FVKESK. Clipping removes 4 bases from V and 5 bases from J, with 22 as the unmatched junction base count. The investigation overall reported the following: A few larger clonotypes were present in naive repertoires, especially CD8 naive repertoires, and these clonotypes were possibly memory cells re-expressing CD45RA. Gini index rose and Shannon and inverse Simpson diversity fell from naive through CM, EM and EMRA in both CD4 and CD8 cells. No ground truth was available to validate the repertoire findings for the naive and memory subsets. A power law was followed by TCR abundance, with an exponent that differed between naive and memory subsets but was consistent across the three individuals. Following error correction, more than 95% of naive TCR sequences occurred only once, which made naive abundance distributions much steeper than those of memory subsets. RNA-based TCR counts may be affected by expression changes linked to T cell activation and differentiation. Single alpha or beta chain sequences, rather than paired alpha/beta receptors, were used to define clonotypes.

Library preparation used UMI-ligation and nested PCR. The beta constant-region primer was an equimolar mix of two oligonucleotides covering both TRBC1 and TRBC2. Four rounds of PCR, combining the SP2 primer with nested alpha and beta constant-region primers, were used to amplify the ligated cDNA. A single-stranded oligonucleotide bearing the SP2 primer plus a 12-nucleotide UMI was ligated onto the 3' end of the cDNA by T4 RNA ligase 1. Incubation of the ligation reaction lasted roughly 18-25 hours at 16 degrees C. PCR2 was typically performed as a SYBR Green qPCR and was stopped at a predetermined threshold so that over-amplification was prevented. All purifications after the first were performed with Agencourt AMPure XP magnetic beads. Libraries were quantified by Qubit and checked on a TapeStation, where a main peak was expected near 650 bp. Sequencing of the pooled libraries was done on an Illumina MiSeq using v2 2x251 paired-end kits, which typically yielded about 0.85-2 million reads per sample. Libraries were pooled at around 4 nM per sample, and 5-7% PhiX was added to improve cluster recognition. Turning to the authors' computational methods: V and J genes were assigned to Demultiplexor-processed FASTQ reads by Decombinator through tag matching, with a single base-pair mismatch being allowed. By using UMIs, Collapsinator corrected both sequencing errors and the frequency errors caused by PCR heterogeneity. TCRs were translated and CDR3s were extracted from the conserved cysteine to the FGXG phenylalanine by CDR3Translator, with non-productive sequences being flagged. Gini, Shannon entropy and inverse Simpson indices were calculated on repertoires subsampled to equal numbers of UMI-defined TCRs. Clonotype abundance distributions were fitted to a power law by maximum likelihood within the linear range. When run on a single naive CD8 sample, MIGEC and the pipeline yielded similar UMI counts, similar unique TCR numbers and similar clonal distributions. One analysis removed from the naive repertoire any naive TCRs that were also present in any memory subset from the same donor. The repertoires were searched for 7,000 to 8,000 CMV-associated CDR3 sequences that had been compiled from VDJdb and a published dataset. TCRdb trimmed public reads at Q25 via fastp, called clones via MiXCR and kept in-frame beta chains. Rows matching on CDR3 protein sequence are summarized as one entry with the most common DNA and genes. The V and J calls were not made by the authors but by TCRdb's processing. The sample has over 130,000 distinct CDR3 sequences on record, approximately 20% of them singletons. The top ten hold 0.5% to 0.75% of the sample.

From the second PCR step on, the TCR alpha and beta chain libraries were amplified in separate reactions. CMV status of each donor was established by measuring IFNgamma production from CD4+ T cells after fresh PBMCs were stimulated overnight with CMV viral lysate. CD4 T cells were positively selected using Miltenyi beads, after which CD8 T cells were positively selected from the CD4-negative fraction. After staining for CD3, CD4, CD8, CD45RA, CD27 and a live/dead dye, cells were sorted on a BD Aria II into four subsets based on CD45RA and CD27. A few healthy volunteers provided blood, and each donor's sample was split into CD4 and CD8 T cells and then further divided into four differentiation subsets. Around 110 ml of peripheral blood was taken from each donor, and PBMC were separated by density-gradient centrifugation on Ficoll-Paque PLUS. After sorting, cells were lysed in RLT buffer, RNA was extracted using a Qiagen RNeasy kit, and the extracted RNA was stored at -80 degrees C.

The clonotype originates from a human donor in good health. Sequenced material: naive CD8+ T cells from blood. The cell subset or site label of this sample denotes: naive T cells, CD45RA high CD27+. The V and J genes are TRBV14 and TRBJ2-7; 8 bases in between match TRBD1. In nucleotide form, the sequence is TGTGCCAGCAGCCTCTTGGGCGGGACAGGCCCTTTTGCCCTGCACGAGCAGTACTTC. Its coded protein is CASSLLGGTGPFALHEQYF.